The present T cell receptor beta chain was sequenced within a study of beta chain features in type 1 diabetes. This CDR3 is built from 12 residues. Germline V lookup: CDR1 SEHNR, CDR2 FQNEAQ (reference sequence). The V end lost 6 bases, the J end lost 6 bases, and 8 bases lay between the germline ends. The sequenced template was cDNA made from the entire isolated RNA. Sequencing used immunoSEQ multiplex PCR; TCRdb keeps in-frame clones, though not all of them. The repertoire has 430,000 or so clones, about an eighth of them found once; the top ten carry 0.046%. The chain uses TRBV7-9 and TRBJ1-4, with D tentatively TRBD1 (5 bases). The TCR sequence derives from a woman aged 18-35 years in good health. The sample consisted of naive CD4+ T cells from blood. CDR3 in DNA: TGTGCCAGCAGTCAGGGTTATGAAAAACTGTTTTTT. As protein: CASSQGYEKLFF.